Given below is one TCR beta chain in context. Germline CDR1 reads SGHKS; CDR2 reads YYEKEE (reference sequence). The CDR3 is 15 residues long. V was cut by 0 bases and J by 4 bases, with 11 bases left in between. These data come from a study of blood T cell repertoires in COVID-19. Study as a whole: Donors in the United States, Italy and Spain gave samples during acute or convalescent COVID-19. PBMCs, B-cell-depleted T cells, or T cells provided the cDNA or gDNA that made up the material.

Original methodology: Cell counts per sample came from amplifying reference gene primers. Repertoires were generated with immunoSEQ multiplex PCR, while TCRdb's copy carries only in-frame clones and drops some. The V and J calls and clone size come from that table; D and trimming were worked out from the DNA. The data show some 140,000 clones, over 60% seen once. Sequences were obtained from peripheral blood. This TCR was recovered from a man older than 75 with acute or convalescent COVID-19. The V gene is TRBV5-5, the J gene TRBJ2-1, with D perhaps TRBD2 (6 bases). CDR3 DNA: TGTGCCAGCAGCTTGGAACGGGGGAGTTACAATGAGCAGTTCTTC. Protein: CASSLERGSYNEQFF.